This T cell receptor beta chain is drawn from a study of vaccination effects on CD4 cells after COVID-19. Study-wide background: The authors sampled three convalescent patients early and late after vaccination.

Only in-frame clones appear in the TCRdb table, and some are missing; sequencing was by immunoSEQ multiplex PCR. The data contain 15,000 to 20,000 clones, about 70% of them singletons. Of note for this clone: What it binds is unknown.

Sequencing was preceded by expansion of antigen-specific CD4+ T cells with viral peptide pools in the ViraFEST assay. Culture proceeded for 9 to 11 days, and CD4+ T cells were then isolated. PCR-confirmed SARS-CoV-2 infection occurred in the person between March and December 2020. It was two doses of either the BNT162b2 or mRNA-1273 vaccine that participants received. Study observations and caveats: New vaccine-induced clones made up most post-vaccine spike-reactive clones in convalescents. Small numbers of convalescent patients limited the study. It also lacked early post-infection timepoints.

Germline CDR1 SEHNR, CDR2 FQNEAQ (reference sequence). The CDR3 length is 18 residues. The germline V and J ends were trimmed by 2 bases and 0 bases, with 18 bases remaining between them. The sequenced sample was CD4+ T cells from PBMCs cultured with SARS-CoV-2 spike peptides, obtained after COVID-19 vaccination. This chain links TRBV7-9 with TRBJ2-3, with a possible D match to TRBD2 (5 bases). This receptor was obtained from a human donor who had a prior SARS-CoV-2 infection. Written as DNA, the CDR3 is TGTGCCAGCAGCTTAAATGCCCGCGGGCGCCCCAGCACAGATACGCAGTATTTT. It codes for CASSLNARGRPSTDTQYF.